The clone carrying this T cell receptor (beta chain) was seen just once. Its antigen is not known. This sample stems from a study of shared clonotypes between healthy human individuals. Study results and caveats: Clonotype sharing across several donors was observed for around 5.1% of naive CD4 clonotypes.

Assay execution proceeded at the deep level. As originally analysed: There were no quality scores in the junction-only immunoSEQ sequences, so filtering differed. Sequencing was performed with immunoSEQ multiplex PCR; in TCRdb, only in-frame clones are kept and a portion is missing. Clonal size and the V and J genes are those of that table, whereas D and trimming came from the DNA. Among 600,000 to 800,000 clones listed, 72% were seen once. This TCR was sampled from a woman aged 25 to 45 in good health. The sample comprised memory CD4+ T cells sorted from blood. Indicated subset: CD45RA-negative fraction.

The CDR3 protein is CASSLNRASTNEQFF. The CDR3 nucleotides read TGTGCCAGCAGCCTCAACCGGGCCTCAACCAATGAGCAGTTCTTC. The chain is built from TRBV9 and TRBJ2-1; no firm D call. Trimming took 4 bases from V and 6 from J, leaving 17 bases between them. The CDR3 sequence is 15 residues long. The germline gives CDR1 SGDLS, CDR2 YYNGEE.